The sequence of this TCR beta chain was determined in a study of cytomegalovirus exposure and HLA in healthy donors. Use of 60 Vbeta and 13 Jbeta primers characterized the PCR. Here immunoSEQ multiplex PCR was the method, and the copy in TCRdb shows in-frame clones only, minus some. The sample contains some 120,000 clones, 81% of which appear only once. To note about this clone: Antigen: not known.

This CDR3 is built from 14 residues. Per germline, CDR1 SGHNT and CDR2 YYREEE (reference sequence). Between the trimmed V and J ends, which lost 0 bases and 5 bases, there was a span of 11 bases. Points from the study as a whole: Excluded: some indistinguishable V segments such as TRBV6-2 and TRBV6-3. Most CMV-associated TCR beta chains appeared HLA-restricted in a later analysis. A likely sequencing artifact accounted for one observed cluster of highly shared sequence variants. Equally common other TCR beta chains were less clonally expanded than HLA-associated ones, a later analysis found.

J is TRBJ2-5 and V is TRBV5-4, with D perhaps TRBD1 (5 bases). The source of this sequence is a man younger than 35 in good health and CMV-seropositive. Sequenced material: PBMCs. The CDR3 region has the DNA TGTGCCAGCAGCTTGGCGACAGTTTCGGAGACCCAGTACTTC. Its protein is CASSLATVSETQYF.